Shown below are 29 T cell receptor beta chains from a single sample sequenced in a study of PD-1 blockade in classical Hodgkin lymphoma. Sequencing used immunoSEQ multiplex PCR; TCRdb keeps in-frame clones, though not all of them. Among about 94,000 clones listed, roughly nine tenths were seen once. Every patient had relapsed following autologous stem cell transplantation, and cohorts differed in brentuximab vedotin exposure. The specimen comprised peripheral blood mononuclear cells (PBMCs), sampled before the second cycle of nivolumab. The receptors were sampled from a human donor with classical Hodgkin lymphoma.

The chain couples TRBV10-1 to TRBJ2-3, with D perhaps TRBD2 (6 bases). The CDR3 covers 14 residues. CDR1 and CDR2 from the germline V gene are WNHNN and SYGVQD (reference sequence). The ends were cut back, 8 bases at V and 2 bases at J, with 14 bases in the middle. As DNA, the CDR3 is TGCGCCAGCTCCCGAGGAGGGGACACAGATACGCAGTATTTT. Translating it yields CASSRGGDTDTQYF.

The chain links TRBV4-1 to TRBJ1-2; D call uncertain. CDR1 and CDR2 (germline): MGHRA, YSYEKL. Trimming cost V 0 bases and J 2 bases, with 16 bases left between them. The CDR3 contains 17 residues. CDR3 nucleotide sequence: TGCGCCAGCAGCCAAGAGGCAGAGGGCTACACAAACTATGGCTACACCTTC. It codes for CASSQEAEGYTNYGYTF.

The chain is built from TRBV14 and TRBJ2-7; perhaps TRBD2 as D (6 bases). Trimming took off 4 bases at V and 4 bases at J, with 17 bases between the two ends. CDR1 SGHDN and CDR2 FVKESK come from the germline V gene. CDR3 size: 15 residues. The CDR3 is CASSRDILAQYEQYF. As DNA, the CDR3 is TGTGCCAGCAGCCGAGATATACTAGCACAGTACGAGCAGTACTTC.

This clone was recorded a few times. The genes are TRBV28 and TRBJ2-4; D is undetermined. The CDR3 consists of 15 residues. Germline V gene data show CDR1 as MDHEN and CDR2 as SYDVKM. The germline V and J ends were trimmed by 2 bases and 0 bases, with 8 bases remaining between them. CDR3 DNA sequence: TGTGCCAGCAGTTTAGCCAGATTAGCCAAAAACATTCAGTACTTC. Its protein is CASSLARLAKNIQYF.

This clone occurred a few times. The V call is TRBV6-1, the J call TRBJ2-7; no clear D. The CDR3 has 14 amino acids. V was clipped by 3 bases and J by 2 bases, with 11 bases between them. Germline CDR1 MNHNS, CDR2 SASEGT. The CDR3 region has the DNA TGTGCCAGCAGTGACCGCAGCTCCCCCTACGAGCAGTACTTC. Encoded protein: CASSDRSSPYEQYF.

The chain joins TRBV5-4 to TRBJ2-3, with D uncertain. The V end was cut by 4 bases, the J end by 2 bases, with 5 bases between. In germline, CDR1 is SGHNT, CDR2 YYREEE (reference sequence). The CDR3 spans 12 residues. The CDR3 is CASSENTDTQYF. The CDR3 DNA sequence: TGTGCCAGCAGCGAGAACACAGATACGCAGTATTTT.

The V and J genes are TRBV2 and TRBJ2-2; D possibly corresponds to TRBD1 (6 bases). The CDR3 covers 14 residues. V lost 5 bases and J 3 bases, leaving 10 bases between the germline ends. Germline values: CDR1 SNHLY, CDR2 FYNNEI. This chain's CDR3 is CASSRDTYTGELFF. The CDR3 coding sequence is TGTGCCAGCAGTCGGGACACTTACACCGGGGAGCTGTTTTTT.

The chain combines TRBV11-2 with TRBJ2-7; possible D gene TRBD2, 5 bases. Germline CDR1 is SGHAT and CDR2 is FQNNGV. V was clipped by 0 bases and J by 6 bases, with 21 bases between them. The CDR3 is 17 residues long. CDR3 loop: CASSLDGYGLGGLEQYF. The CDR3 DNA reads TGTGCCAGCAGCTTAGATGGTTATGGTCTAGGAGGACTCGAGCAGTACTTC.

CDR3 region: CASGTYEQYF. The CDR3 coding sequence is TGTGCCAGCGGCACCTACGAGCAGTACTTC. V and J are TRBV7-9 and TRBJ2-7, with unresolved D. Germline lookup yields CDR1 SEHNR and CDR2 FQNEAQ (reference sequence). V lost 8 bases to trimming and J lost 2 bases, with 4 bases between them. CDR3 length: 10 residues. Full variable domain (rest looked up from reference TRBV7-9 and TRBJ2-7): DTGVSQNPRHKITKRGQNVTFRCDPISEHNRLYWYRQTLGQGPEFLTYFQNEAQLEKSRLLSDRFSAERPKGSFSTLEIQRTEQGDSAMYLCASGTYEQYFGPGTRLTVT.

The sample holds one count of this clone. The chain is built from TRBV6-1 and TRBJ2-7, with D perhaps given as TRBD1 or TRBD2 (5 bases each). The CDR3 is 12 residues long. Trimming removed 4 bases from V and 7 bases from J, with 11 bases in between. Germline lookup yields CDR1 MNHNS and CDR2 SASEGT. The CDR3 here is CASSVPGPEQYF. The CDR3 nucleotides are TGTGCCAGCAGTGTGCCGGGACCGGAGCAGTACTTC.

This sequence joins TRBV6-5 and TRBJ1-2; the match to TRBD1 covers 7 bases. The germline V gene encodes CDR1 MNHEY and CDR2 SVGAGI. The CDR3 extends over 13 amino acids. Losses at the gene ends were 6 bases for V and 8 bases for J; bases not matched to a gene: 9. The CDR3 coding sequence is TGTGCCAGCAGCGTCACAGGGGCTGGCGGCTACACCTTC. Its protein is CASSVTGAGGYTF.

V and J are TRBV29-1 and TRBJ1-1; TRBD1 is a possible D gene (5 bases). This CDR3 region has 13 residues. Trimming pared 6 bases from V and 8 bases from J, leaving 19 bases between. Germline V lookup: CDR1 SQVTM, CDR2 ANQGSEA. The DNA for the CDR3 is TGCAGCGTGGCAGGGACGGAGGCCGCGGAAGCTTTCTTT. This encodes CSVAGTEAAEAFF.

The V gene is TRBV27, the J gene TRBJ2-2, with D unclear. Germline CDR1 and CDR2: MNHEY and SMNVEV (reference sequence). V lost 4 bases, J lost 8 bases, and 5 bases lay in between. This CDR3 contains 11 residues. The CDR3 spells CASSSTGELFF. The CDR3 nucleotides read TGTGCCAGCAGTTCGACAGGGGAGCTGTTTTTT.

The V gene is TRBV25-1, the J gene TRBJ2-3, with D perhaps being TRBD1 or TRBD2 (5 bases each). With 4 bases removed from V and 5 bases from J, the gap between germline ends came to 13 bases. Germline CDR1 reads MGHDK; CDR2 reads SYGVNS. The CDR3 runs 14 residues. The CDR3 loop reads CASSVQGAVDTQYF. For the CDR3, the DNA is TGTGCCAGCAGTGTTCAGGGAGCGGTAGATACGCAGTATTTT.

The chain recombines TRBV28 with TRBJ2-7, with D maybe TRBD2 (6 bases). The germline gives CDR1 MDHEN, CDR2 SYDVKM. This CDR3 has 12 amino acids. V was cut by 7 bases and J by 6 bases, with 13 bases left in between. CDR3 sequence: CASTGSRAEQYF. Here the CDR3 DNA reads TGTGCCAGCACCGGGAGCCGCGCCGAGCAGTACTTC. Full variable domain (outside the CDR3, taken from reference TRBV28 and TRBJ2-7): DVKVTQSSRYLVKRTGEKVFLECVQDMDHENMFWYRQDPGLGLRLIYFSYDVKMKEKGDIPEGYSVSREKKERFSLILESASTNQTSMYLCASTGSRAEQYFGPGTRLTVT.

The chain employs TRBV7-2 and TRBJ2-5; D uncertain. This CDR3 contains 13 residues. Per germline, CDR1 SGHTA and CDR2 FQGNSA. Trimming removed 2 bases from V and 6 bases from J, with 10 bases in between. CDR3 region: CASSLRLEKTQYF. CDR3 bases: TGTGCCAGCAGCTTAAGACTTGAGAAGACCCAGTACTTC.

The J gene is TRBJ2-1, the V gene TRBV27; no clear D gene. Trimming removed 6 bases at V and 13 bases at J, with 13 bases between. Germline CDR1 is MNHEY and CDR2 is SMNVEV (reference sequence). The CDR3 has 11 amino acids. The CDR3 DNA sequence: TGTGCCAGCAGGACCGGGCCCCGCCAGTTCTTC. It encodes CASRTGPRQFF.

DNA for the CDR3: TGCGCCAGCAGTCTCGGAGATAGCAATCAGCCCCAGCATTTT. This codes for CASSLGDSNQPQHF. The chain recombines TRBV23-1 with TRBJ1-5; D gene unclear. TRBV23-1 is annotated as an ORF whose role is uncertain. V was trimmed by 4 bases and J by 0 bases, leaving 7 bases between them. The CDR3 has 14 residues.

In nucleotides, the CDR3 is TGTGCCAGCAGTTTGGCTAGCGAGTTCTACGAGCAGTACTTC. Its protein product is CASSLASEFYEQYF. The chain is built from TRBV27 and TRBJ2-7; D may be TRBD2 (6 bases). CDR3 length equals 14 residues. Deletions cut 3 bases from V and 3 bases from J, with 12 bases between. CDR1 MNHEY and CDR2 SMNVEV come from the germline V gene (reference sequence).

V usage is TRBV15 and J usage is TRBJ2-7, with TRBD2 matching over 11 bases. CDR1 is LNHNV, CDR2 YYDKDF, per germline (reference sequence). There are 15 residues in the CDR3. The V gene end was trimmed by 1 base and the J gene end by 3 bases; junction bases not matched to a gene: 2. The chain's CDR3 is CATSRAGTSGYEQYF. Here the CDR3 DNA reads TGTGCCACCAGCAGAGCCGGGACTAGCGGCTACGAGCAGTACTTC.

This rearrangement joins TRBV6-6 to TRBJ2-7, with D possibly being TRBD1 (5 bases). Germline V gene data show CDR1 as MNHNY and CDR2 as SVGAGI (reference sequence). V was pared by 3 bases and J by 5 bases, with 11 bases between. This CDR3 contains 13 residues. The CDR3, as DNA: TGTGCCAGCAGTTATAACCAGGGTGACGAGCAGTACTTC. This sequence encodes CASSYNQGDEQYF.

The DNA for the CDR3 is TGTGCCAGCAGTTTCGGGGAGAAGCAGTACTTC. It specifies CASSFGEKQYF. The chain has TRBV27 and TRBJ2-7, with D tentatively TRBD2 (5 bases). CDR3 length: 11 residues. V gave up 3 bases and J gave up 8 bases, with 8 bases separating them. The germline V gene has CDR1 MNHEY and CDR2 SMNVEV (reference sequence).

This clone was counted a single time. J is TRBJ2-2 and V is TRBV28; possibly TRBD2 for D (6 bases). Germline V gene sequence: CDR1 MDHEN, CDR2 SYDVKM. The length of the CDR3 is 15 residues. The V gene lost 6 bases and the J gene lost 2 bases, with 13 bases spanning the gap. The CDR3 region is CASRPGLLNTGELFF. The CDR3 coding sequence is TGTGCCAGCAGGCCGGGACTTTTAAACACCGGGGAGCTGTTTTTT.

This chain uses TRBV7-9 with TRBJ1-1; no definite D call. The CDR3 totals 13 residues. V was trimmed by 2 bases and J by 0 bases, leaving 4 bases between them. The germline V gene encodes CDR1 SEHNR and CDR2 FQNEAQ (reference sequence). The CDR3 is CASSLYLNTEAFF. The CDR3 DNA is TGTGCCAGCAGCTTATATCTGAACACTGAAGCTTTCTTT.

The chain joins TRBV28 to TRBJ2-7; D tentatively fits TRBD1 or TRBD2 (5 bases each). Per the germline V gene, CDR1 is MDHEN and CDR2 is SYDVKM. CDR3 length equals 13 residues. The V and J ends lost 6 bases and 3 bases respectively, with 12 bases between them. This chain's CDR3 is CASREGRNYEQYF. The CDR3, as DNA: TGTGCCAGCAGAGAGGGACGGAACTACGAGCAGTACTTC.

The chain has TRBV19 and TRBJ1-1, with D unresolved. Looked up from germline, CDR1 is LNHDA and CDR2 is SQIVND (reference sequence). With 6 bases removed from V and 0 bases from J, the gap between germline ends came to 23 bases. The CDR3 extends over 18 amino acids. The CDR3 nucleotides read TGTGCCAGTAGAAAAAAGTCGTTTCGTGTCGTCGTGAACACTGAAGCTTTCTTT. It codes for CASRKKSFRVVVNTEAFF.

The CDR3 DNA reads TGTGCCAGCAGTTCCCTCGAGACCCAGTACTTC. Its translation is CASSSLETQYF. The chain has TRBV28 and TRBJ2-5; the D is unclear. Looked up from germline, CDR1 is MDHEN and CDR2 is SYDVKM. The length of the CDR3 is 11 residues. Trimming left V 4 bases short and J 5 bases short, with 5 bases between.

The rearrangement joins TRBV19 to TRBJ2-1, with 7 bases that match TRBD2. The CDR3 length is 17 residues. Germline V gives CDR1 LNHDA, CDR2 SQIVND (reference sequence). The J segment lost 3 bases and the V segment lost 0 bases, leaving 8 bases of the junction unmatched. DNA for the CDR3: TGTGCCAGTAGTATAGATTCGGGCGGACTAGTCTACAATGAGCAGTTCTTC. Translation gives CASSIDSGGLVYNEQFF.

The chain combines TRBV7-2 with TRBJ2-3; 8 bases match TRBD2. CDR1 and CDR2 from the germline V gene are SGHTA and FQGNSA. The CDR3 has 18 residues. Losses at the gene ends were 2 bases for V and 4 bases for J; bases not matched to a gene: 14. CDR3 region: CASSLKAGVFGRPDTQYF. The CDR3 region has the DNA TGTGCCAGCAGCTTAAAAGCGGGAGTTTTTGGGCGGCCAGATACGCAGTATTTT.